These 15 T cell receptor beta chains share one sample of origin, sequenced in a study of cytomegalovirus exposure and HLA in healthy donors. Data came from immunoSEQ multiplex PCR; TCRdb stores just in-frame clones and leaves some out. Of 140,000 to 150,000 clones listed, 87% are singletons. The sample comprised PBMCs. The receptor source for this set is a man younger than 30 in good health and CMV-seropositive.

The chain uses TRBV7-8 and TRBJ2-1; D is perhaps TRBD2 (5 bases). The CDR3 runs to 16 residues. The germline V gene has CDR1 SGHVS and CDR2 FQNEAQ. V dropped 5 bases and J dropped 0 bases, with 14 bases sitting between them. The CDR3 coding sequence is TGTGCCAGCAGCCCCCGTGGGAGCAGCTCCTACAATGAGCAGTTCTTC. Translated: CASSPRGSSSYNEQFF.

The chain links TRBV30 to TRBJ1-3, with 8 bases aligning to TRBD1. The junction had 1 base not matched to a gene; V was cut back by 6 bases and J by 3 bases. The CDR3 has 12 residues. CDR1 is GTSNPN and CDR2 is SVGIG in the germline V gene (reference sequence). CDR3 loop: CACDRGGNTIYF. Here the CDR3 DNA reads TGTGCCTGTGACAGGGGTGGAAACACCATATATTTT.

This chain connects TRBV30 to TRBJ1-2; 9 nucleotides match TRBD1. This CDR3 has 14 residues. In germline, CDR1 is GTSNPN, CDR2 SVGIG (reference sequence). Germline trimming cut 3 bases from V and 2 bases from J; bases unmatched to any gene: 4. In nucleotides, the CDR3 is TGTGCCTGGAGGCCGGGACAGGGCAACTATGGCTACACCTTC. Encoded protein: CAWRPGQGNYGYTF.

There are a few counts of this clone. V gene TRBV18 combines with J gene TRBJ2-4; 7 positions match TRBD2. J gave up 0 bases and V 6 bases, and 8 bases lay outside the gene matches. Germline CDR1 is KGHSH and CDR2 is LQKENI. The CDR3 covers 16 residues. CDR3 amino acids: CASSQRETVAKNIQYF. The CDR3 DNA reads as TGTGCCAGCTCCCAGCGGGAAACCGTAGCCAAAAACATTCAGTACTTC.

This chain links TRBV6-1 with TRBJ2-3; D remains unclear. CDR1 is MNHNS, CDR2 SASEGT, per germline. CDR3 length: 12 amino acids. The V end was cut by 2 bases, the J end by 5 bases, with 5 bases between. CDR3 bases: TGTGCCAGCAGTGAATATAAAGATACGCAGTATTTT. Its protein is CASSEYKDTQYF.

The rearrangement joins TRBV29-1 to TRBJ1-1; D gene ambiguous. Germline CDR1 reads SQVTM; CDR2 reads ANQGSEA. The CDR3 length is 16 residues. V lost 7 bases and J 1 base, leaving 22 bases between the germline ends. The CDR3 nucleotides are TGCAGCGCGTTGTCAAAGTGGTGGCCGAAGAACACTGAAGCTTTCTTT. Protein: CSALSKWWPKNTEAFF.

This chain links TRBV29-1 with TRBJ2-5, with 11 bases lining up with TRBD1. The germline V gene encodes CDR1 SQVTM and CDR2 ANQGSEA. The junction had 6 bases not matched to a gene; V was cut back by 5 bases and J by 4 bases. The CDR3 consists of 14 residues. CDR3 bases: TGCAGCGTTTTGGACAGGGGGCTGGGAGAGACCCAGTACTTC. This encodes CSVLDRGLGETQYF.

A word on this clone: The sample holds other DNA sequences that translate to the same CDR3. The V call is TRBV6-1, the J call TRBJ2-5, with D uncertain. Trimming stripped 5 bases from V and 5 bases from J, with 6 bases between. The germline CDR1 and CDR2 sequences are MNHNS and SASEGT. The CDR3 contains 11 residues. DNA for the CDR3: TGTGCCAGCAGTTACGGGGAGACCCAGTACTTC. This sequence encodes CASSYGETQYF.

This chain links TRBV4-1 with TRBJ1-5, with 9 bases identical to TRBD1. V trimming: 4 bases; J trimming: 5 bases; junction bases outside the gene matches: 3. This CDR3 spans 14 amino acids. Germline V CDR1 and CDR2: MGHRA, YSYEKL. The CDR3 sequence is CASSLDRGDQPQHF. The CDR3 region has the DNA TGCGCCAGCAGCCTGGACAGGGGTGATCAGCCCCAGCATTTT.

This clone was picked up one time. This sequence joins TRBV6-6 and TRBJ2-3; D gene ambiguous. This CDR3 has 13 residues. Between the trimmed V and J ends, which lost 6 bases and 4 bases, there was a span of 11 bases. Germline CDR1 is MNHNY and CDR2 is SVGAGI (reference sequence). CDR3 sequence reads: CASSQTISDTQYF. The DNA of the CDR3 is TGTGCCAGCAGCCAGACAATATCAGATACGCAGTATTTT.

This clone has at least ten counts. The gene calls are TRBV6-5 and TRBJ1-2; D is undetermined. The V end was cut by 0 bases, the J end by 6 bases, with 11 bases between. Per germline, CDR1 MNHEY and CDR2 SVGAGI. CDR3 length: 14 residues. CDR3 DNA: TGTGCCAGCAGTTACTCCCCGCGGAATGATGGCTACACCTTC. Encoded protein: CASSYSPRNDGYTF.

The chain couples TRBV4-1 to TRBJ2-7; 7 bases are shared with TRBD2. The CDR3 covers 16 residues. Trimming removed 4 bases from V and 6 bases from J; junction bases left unmatched: 15. The V gene's germline CDR1 is MGHRA and CDR2 YSYEKL. The CDR3 DNA sequence: TGCGCCAGCAGCCCCCGGGAGGAGGGCCCTTTGGGCGAGCAGTACTTC. This translates into CASSPREEGPLGEQYF.

The chain recombines TRBV14 with TRBJ2-2; unclear D gene. Trimming stripped 3 bases from V and 1 base from J, with 6 bases between. The length of the CDR3 is 14 residues. CDR1 and CDR2 (germline): SGHDN, FVKESK. As DNA, the CDR3 is TGTGCCAGCAGCCATTTTCGGAACACCGGGGAGCTGTTTTTT. Protein product: CASSHFRNTGELFF.

The chain is built from TRBV6-5 and TRBJ1-1; no clear D gene. CDR1 and CDR2 from the germline V gene are MNHEY and SVGAGI. The length of the CDR3 is 11 residues. Trimming shortened V by 6 bases and J by 6 bases, and 8 bases separated the two germline ends. The CDR3 spells CASRAAAEAFF. The CDR3 coding sequence is TGTGCCAGCAGGGCCGCAGCTGAAGCTTTCTTT.

The J gene is TRBJ1-1, the V gene TRBV10-1; D is uncertain. Germline V lookup: CDR1 WNHNN, CDR2 SYGVQD (reference sequence). V shed 0 bases and J shed 6 bases, with 8 bases lying between them. The CDR3 has 13 residues. DNA of the CDR3: TGCGCCAGCAGTGAGTCGGGTGGAGCTGAAGCTTTCTTT. Amino acid sequence: CASSESGGAEAFF.